The present TCR beta chain was sequenced within a study of T cell repertoires in ileal Crohn's disease. The study's findings and limits: Clonality above 26.8% at surgery always came with endoscopic recurrence.

Comment on this clone: What it binds is unknown.

This CDR3 region has 15 residues. V lost 2 bases and J 5 bases, leaving 15 bases between the germline ends. The germline V gene encodes CDR1 MNHEY and CDR2 SMNVEV (reference sequence). Specified time point: proximal margin of the surgical specimen (macroscopically non-inflamed). Method: immunoSEQ multiplex PCR; TCRdb's copy keeps in-frame clones and lacks some. The sample includes 7,500 or so clones, just under 80% of them seen just once. What was sequenced was ileal tissue. This chain links TRBV27 with TRBJ2-5; possibly TRBD1 or TRBD2 for D (5 bases each). The TCR sequence derives from an adult with Crohn's disease. DNA for the CDR3: TGTGCCAGCAGTTTAGGGTTGGGGGAGTGGGAGACCCAGTACTTC. It encodes CASSLGLGEWETQYF.